Listed below are T cell receptor beta chains from one sample, sequenced in a study of monozygotic twins with inflammatory bowel disease. One entry per CDR3 protein, without DNA, is what TCRdb gives after re-calling the 5' RACE reads. This repertoire includes approximately 390,000 distinct CDR3 sequences. Sequences were obtained from blood. All receptors derive from a human donor with ulcerative colitis or Crohn's disease, or a healthy co-twin of an affected twin (not recorded which). CDR3s include the opening cysteine and the closing phenylalanine or tryptophan.

V,J,CDR3
TRBV7-2,TRBJ2-7,CASSLGAGFSYEQYF
TRBV6-5,TRBJ2-2,CASGHSSEIGGELFF
TRBV28,TRBJ2-7,CASSLVDRDEQYF
TRBV4-3,TRBJ2-7,CASSHLTSGRAVYEQYF
TRBV12-3/TRBV12-4,TRBJ2-7,CASSIAGQDRPYEQYF
TRBV12-3/TRBV12-4,TRBJ1-2,CASSSRSGDGGYTF
TRBV11-2,TRBJ2-3,CASSSRLAASTDTQYF
TRBV7-9,TRBJ1-2,CASSPGEPGYTF
TRBV6-1,TRBJ1-2,CASREGRLYGYTF
TRBV3-1,TRBJ2-2,CASSQGLVNTGELFF
TRBV30,TRBJ2-6,CAWSVWQLSGANVLTF
TRBV7-3,TRBJ2-1,CASSLRGQAGLREQFF
TRBV5-1,TRBJ2-7,CASTPGGEYEQYF
TRBV12-3/TRBV12-4,TRBJ2-7,CASSALAVSSYEQYF
TRBV20-1,TRBJ1-2,CSPTDLYGGDYGYTF
TRBV15,TRBJ2-3,CATSRAPGTGTDTQYF
TRBV3-1,TRBJ1-1,CASSQGEARNTEAFF
TRBV7-9,TRBJ2-7,CASSSPKRGTGYEQYF
TRBV12-3/TRBV12-4,TRBJ1-5,CASSHYRGGVGQPQHF